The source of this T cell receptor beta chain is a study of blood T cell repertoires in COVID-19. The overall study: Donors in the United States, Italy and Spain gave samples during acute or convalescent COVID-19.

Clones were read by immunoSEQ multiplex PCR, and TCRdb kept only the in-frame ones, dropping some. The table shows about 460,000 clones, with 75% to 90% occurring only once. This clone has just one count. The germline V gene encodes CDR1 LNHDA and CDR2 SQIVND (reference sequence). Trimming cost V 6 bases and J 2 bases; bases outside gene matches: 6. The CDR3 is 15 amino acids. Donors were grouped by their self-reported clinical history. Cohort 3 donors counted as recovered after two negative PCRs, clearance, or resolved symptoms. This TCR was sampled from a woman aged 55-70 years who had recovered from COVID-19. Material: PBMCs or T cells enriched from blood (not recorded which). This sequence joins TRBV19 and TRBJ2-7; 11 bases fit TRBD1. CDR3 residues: CASSTPGQGAYEQYF. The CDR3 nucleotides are TGTGCCAGTAGCACCCCGGGACAGGGGGCCTACGAGCAGTACTTC.